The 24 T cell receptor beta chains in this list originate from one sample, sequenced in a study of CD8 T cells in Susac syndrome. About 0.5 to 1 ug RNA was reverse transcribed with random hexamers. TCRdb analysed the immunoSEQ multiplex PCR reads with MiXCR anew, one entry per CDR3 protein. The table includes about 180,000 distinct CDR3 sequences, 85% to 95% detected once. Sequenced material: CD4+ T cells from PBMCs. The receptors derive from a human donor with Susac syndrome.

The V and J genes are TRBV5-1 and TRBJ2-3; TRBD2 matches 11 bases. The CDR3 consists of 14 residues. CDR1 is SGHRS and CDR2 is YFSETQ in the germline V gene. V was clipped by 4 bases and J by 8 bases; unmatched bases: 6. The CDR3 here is CASSALAGEATQYF. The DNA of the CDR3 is TGCGCCAGCAGCGCACTAGCGGGAGAAGCTACGCAGTATTTT.

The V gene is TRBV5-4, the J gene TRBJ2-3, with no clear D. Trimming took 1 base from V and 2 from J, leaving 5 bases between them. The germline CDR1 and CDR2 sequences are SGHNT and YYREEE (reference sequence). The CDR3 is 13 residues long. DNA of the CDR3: TGTGCCAGCAGCTTGACTCCCACAGATACGCAGTATTTT. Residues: CASSLTPTDTQYF.

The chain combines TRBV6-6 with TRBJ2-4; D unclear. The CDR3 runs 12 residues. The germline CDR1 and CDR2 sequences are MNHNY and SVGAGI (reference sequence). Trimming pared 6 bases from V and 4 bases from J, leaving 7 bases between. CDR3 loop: CASRASKNIQYF. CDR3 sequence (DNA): TGTGCCAGCAGGGCTAGTAAAAACATTCAGTACTTC.

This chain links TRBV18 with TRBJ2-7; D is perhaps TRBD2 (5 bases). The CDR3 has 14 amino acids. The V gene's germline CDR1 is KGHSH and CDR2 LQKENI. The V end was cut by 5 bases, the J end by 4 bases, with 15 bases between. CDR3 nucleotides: TGTGCCAGCTCAAGAACTCCCGGGGAGTACGAGCAGTACTTC. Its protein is CASSRTPGEYEQYF.

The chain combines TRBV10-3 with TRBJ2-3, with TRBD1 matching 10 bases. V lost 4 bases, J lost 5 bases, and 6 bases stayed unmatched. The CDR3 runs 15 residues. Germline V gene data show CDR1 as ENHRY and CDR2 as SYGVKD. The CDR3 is CAISVETGGKDTQYF. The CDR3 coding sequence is TGTGCCATCAGTGTTGAGACAGGGGGCAAAGATACGCAGTATTTT.

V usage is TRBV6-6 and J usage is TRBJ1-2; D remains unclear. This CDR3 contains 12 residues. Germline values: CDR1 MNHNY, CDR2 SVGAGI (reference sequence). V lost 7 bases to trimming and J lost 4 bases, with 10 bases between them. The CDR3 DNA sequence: TGTGCCAGCAATCTCCCCCTCTATGGCTACACCTTC. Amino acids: CASNLPLYGYTF.

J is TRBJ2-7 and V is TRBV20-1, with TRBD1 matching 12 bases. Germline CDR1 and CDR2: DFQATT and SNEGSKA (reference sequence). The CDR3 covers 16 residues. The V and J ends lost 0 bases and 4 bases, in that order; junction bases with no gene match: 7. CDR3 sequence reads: CSARDPTGQGAYEQYF. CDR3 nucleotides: TGCAGTGCTAGAGATCCAACGGGACAGGGGGCTTACGAGCAGTACTTC.

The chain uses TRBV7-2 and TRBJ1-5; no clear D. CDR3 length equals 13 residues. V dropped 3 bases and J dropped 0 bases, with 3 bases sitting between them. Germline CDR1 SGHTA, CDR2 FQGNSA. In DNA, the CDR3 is TGTGCCAGCAGCTTCTCTAGCAATCAGCCCCAGCATTTT. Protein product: CASSFSSNQPQHF.

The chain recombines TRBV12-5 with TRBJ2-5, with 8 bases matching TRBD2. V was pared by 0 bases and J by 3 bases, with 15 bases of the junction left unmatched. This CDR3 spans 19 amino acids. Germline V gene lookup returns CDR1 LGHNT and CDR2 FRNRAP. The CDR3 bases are TGTGCTAGTGGTTTGGTATTCGTCGCCCCCCGCGGGAGGAAAGAGACCCAGTACTTC. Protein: CASGLVFVAPRGRKETQYF.

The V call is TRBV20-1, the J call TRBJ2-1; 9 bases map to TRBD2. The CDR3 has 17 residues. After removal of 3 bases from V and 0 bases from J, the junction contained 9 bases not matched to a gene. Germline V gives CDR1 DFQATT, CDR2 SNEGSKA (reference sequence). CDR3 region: CSARASGIRSSYNEQFF. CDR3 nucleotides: TGCAGTGCTAGGGCTAGCGGGATTCGAAGCTCCTACAATGAGCAGTTCTTC.

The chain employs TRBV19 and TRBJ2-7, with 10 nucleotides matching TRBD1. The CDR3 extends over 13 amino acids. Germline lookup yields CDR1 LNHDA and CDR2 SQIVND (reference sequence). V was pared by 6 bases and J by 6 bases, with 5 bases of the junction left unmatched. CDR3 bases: TGTGCCAGTAGCTGGACAGGGGGAATCGAGCAGTACTTC. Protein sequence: CASSWTGGIEQYF.

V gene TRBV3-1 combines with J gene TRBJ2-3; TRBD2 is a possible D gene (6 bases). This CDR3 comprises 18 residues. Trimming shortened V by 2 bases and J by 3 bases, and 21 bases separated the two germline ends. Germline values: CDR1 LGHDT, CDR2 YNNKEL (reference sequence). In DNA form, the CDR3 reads TGTGCCAGCAGCCAACGTACTGTGACGGGAGAAGAGACAGATACGCAGTATTTT. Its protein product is CASSQRTVTGEETDTQYF.

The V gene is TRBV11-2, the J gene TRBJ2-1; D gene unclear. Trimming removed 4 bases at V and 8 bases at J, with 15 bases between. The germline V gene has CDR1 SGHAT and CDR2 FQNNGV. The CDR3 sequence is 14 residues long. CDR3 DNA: TGTGCCAGCAGCTCCGGCATTGCTGTCTATGAGCAGTTCTTC. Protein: CASSSGIAVYEQFF. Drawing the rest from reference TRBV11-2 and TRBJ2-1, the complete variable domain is EAGVAQSPRYKIIEKRQSVAFWCNPISGHATLYWYQQILGQGPKLLIQFQNNGVVDDSQLPKDRFSAERLKGVDSTLKIQPAKLEDSAVYLCASSSGIAVYEQFFGPGTRLTVL.

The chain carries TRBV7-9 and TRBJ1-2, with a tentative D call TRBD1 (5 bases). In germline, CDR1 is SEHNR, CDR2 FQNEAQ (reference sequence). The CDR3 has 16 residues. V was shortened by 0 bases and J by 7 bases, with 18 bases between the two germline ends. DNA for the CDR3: TGTGCCAGCAGCTTAGCGAAGGCAGGGTCGGGACTTGGCTACACCTTC. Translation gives CASSLAKAGSGLGYTF.

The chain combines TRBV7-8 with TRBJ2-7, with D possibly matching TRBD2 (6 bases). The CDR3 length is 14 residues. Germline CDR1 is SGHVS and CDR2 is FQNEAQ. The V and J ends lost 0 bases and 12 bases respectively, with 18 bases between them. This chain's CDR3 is CASSLAGRGGHLYF. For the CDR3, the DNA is TGTGCCAGCAGCTTAGCTGGCAGAGGAGGGCATTTGTACTTC.

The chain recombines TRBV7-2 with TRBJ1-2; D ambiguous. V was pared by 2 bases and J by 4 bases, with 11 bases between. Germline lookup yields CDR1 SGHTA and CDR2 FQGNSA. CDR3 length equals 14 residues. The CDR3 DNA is TGTGCCAGCAGCTTAATTACAGCTTTCTATGGCTACACCTTC. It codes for CASSLITAFYGYTF.

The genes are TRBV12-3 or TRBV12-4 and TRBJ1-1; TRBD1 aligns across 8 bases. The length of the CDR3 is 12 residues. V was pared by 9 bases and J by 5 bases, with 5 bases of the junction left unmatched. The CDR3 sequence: CASTDRGTEAFF. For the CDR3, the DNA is TGTGCCAGTACCGACAGGGGAACTGAAGCTTTCTTT.

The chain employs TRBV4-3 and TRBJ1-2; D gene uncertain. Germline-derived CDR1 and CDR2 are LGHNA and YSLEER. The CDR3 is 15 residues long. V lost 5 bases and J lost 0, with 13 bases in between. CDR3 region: CASSFQRISNYGYTF. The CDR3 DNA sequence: TGCGCCAGCAGCTTCCAACGGATCTCTAACTATGGCTACACCTTC.

CDR3 region: CASSSTSRLQYF. The CDR3 nucleotides read TGTGCCAGCAGCTCCACGTCGAGGCTGCAGTACTTC. V gene TRBV12-3 or TRBV12-4 combines with J gene TRBJ2-7, with no clear D. Trimming took 6 bases from V and 9 from J, leaving 15 bases between them. This CDR3 has 12 amino acids.

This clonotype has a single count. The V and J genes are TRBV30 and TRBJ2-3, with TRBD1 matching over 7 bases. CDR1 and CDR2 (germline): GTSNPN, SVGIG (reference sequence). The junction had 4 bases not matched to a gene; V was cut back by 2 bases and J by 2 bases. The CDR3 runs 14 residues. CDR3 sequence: CAWSSGQHTDTQYF. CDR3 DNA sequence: TGTGCCTGGAGTTCGGGACAGCACACAGATACGCAGTATTTT.

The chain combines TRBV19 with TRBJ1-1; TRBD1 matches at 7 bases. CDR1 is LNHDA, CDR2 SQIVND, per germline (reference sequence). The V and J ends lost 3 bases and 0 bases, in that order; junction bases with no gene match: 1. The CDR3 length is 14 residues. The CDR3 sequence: CASSMGQMNTEAFF. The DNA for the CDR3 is TGTGCCAGTAGTATGGGACAGATGAACACTGAAGCTTTCTTT. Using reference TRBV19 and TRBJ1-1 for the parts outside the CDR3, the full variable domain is DGGITQSPKYLFRKEGQNVTLSCEQNLNHDAMYWYRQDPGQGLRLIYYSQIVNDFQKGDIAEGYSVSREKKESFPLTVTSAQKNPTAFYLCASSMGQMNTEAFFGQGTRLTVV.

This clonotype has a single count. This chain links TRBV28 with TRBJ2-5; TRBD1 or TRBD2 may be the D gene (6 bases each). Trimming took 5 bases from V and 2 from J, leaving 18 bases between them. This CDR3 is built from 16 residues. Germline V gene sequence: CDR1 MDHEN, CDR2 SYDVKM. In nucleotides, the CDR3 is TGTGCCAGCAGTACGCCGGACAGAGGAGGGCAAGAGACCCAGTACTTC. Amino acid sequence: CASSTPDRGGQETQYF.

CDR3 sequence reads: CASSQAAGDGYTF. CDR3 nucleotides: TGTGCCAGCAGCCAAGCGGCAGGGGATGGCTACACCTTC. This chain joins TRBV3-1 and TRBJ1-2; a possible D gene is TRBD1 (6 bases). Trimming cost V 1 base and J 6 bases, with 9 bases left between them. CDR1 LGHDT and CDR2 YNNKEL come from the germline V gene (reference sequence). The CDR3 extends over 13 amino acids.

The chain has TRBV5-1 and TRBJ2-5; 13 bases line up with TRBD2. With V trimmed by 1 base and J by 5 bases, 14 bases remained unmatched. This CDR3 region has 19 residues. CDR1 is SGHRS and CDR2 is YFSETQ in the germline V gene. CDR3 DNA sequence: TGCGCCAGCAGCTTGTCCCCGACTAGCGGGGGGAGAGGGGGCGAGACCCAGTACTTC. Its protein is CASSLSPTSGGRGGETQYF.